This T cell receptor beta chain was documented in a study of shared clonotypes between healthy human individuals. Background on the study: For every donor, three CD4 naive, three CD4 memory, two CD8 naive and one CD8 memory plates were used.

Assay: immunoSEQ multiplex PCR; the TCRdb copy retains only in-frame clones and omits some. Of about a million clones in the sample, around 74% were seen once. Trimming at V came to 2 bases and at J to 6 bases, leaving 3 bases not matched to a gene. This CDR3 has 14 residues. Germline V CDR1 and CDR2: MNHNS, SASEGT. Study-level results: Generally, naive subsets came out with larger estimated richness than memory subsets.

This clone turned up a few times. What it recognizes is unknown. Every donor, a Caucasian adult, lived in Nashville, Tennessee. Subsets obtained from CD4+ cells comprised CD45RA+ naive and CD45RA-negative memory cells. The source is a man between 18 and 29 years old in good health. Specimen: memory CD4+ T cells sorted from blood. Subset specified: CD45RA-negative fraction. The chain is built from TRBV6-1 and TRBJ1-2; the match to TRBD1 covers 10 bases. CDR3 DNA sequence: TGTGCCAGCAGTGAACGACAGGGGGCGAATGGCTACACCTTC. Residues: CASSERQGANGYTF.